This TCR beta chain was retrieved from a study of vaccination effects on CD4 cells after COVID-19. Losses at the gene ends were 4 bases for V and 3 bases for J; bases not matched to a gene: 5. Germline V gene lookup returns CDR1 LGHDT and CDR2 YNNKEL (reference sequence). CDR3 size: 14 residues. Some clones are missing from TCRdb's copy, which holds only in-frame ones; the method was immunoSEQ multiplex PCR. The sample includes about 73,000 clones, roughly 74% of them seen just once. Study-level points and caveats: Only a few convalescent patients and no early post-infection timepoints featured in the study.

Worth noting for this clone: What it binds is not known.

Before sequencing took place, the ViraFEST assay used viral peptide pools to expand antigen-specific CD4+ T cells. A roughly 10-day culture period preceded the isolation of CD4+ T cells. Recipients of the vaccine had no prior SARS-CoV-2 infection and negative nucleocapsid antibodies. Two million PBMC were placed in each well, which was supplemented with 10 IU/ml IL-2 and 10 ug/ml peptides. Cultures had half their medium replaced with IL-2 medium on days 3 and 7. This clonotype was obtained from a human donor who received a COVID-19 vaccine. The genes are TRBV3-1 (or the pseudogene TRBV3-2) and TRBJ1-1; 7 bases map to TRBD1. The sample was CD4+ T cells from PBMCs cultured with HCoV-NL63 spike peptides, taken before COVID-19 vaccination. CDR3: CASSRVRGDTEAFF. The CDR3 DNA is TGTGCCAGCAGCCGTGTCAGGGGGGACACTGAAGCTTTCTTT.